The clone carrying this TCR beta chain was detected many times. Trimming shortened V by 8 bases and J by 7 bases, and 17 bases separated the two germline ends. This CDR3 has 14 residues. From germline, CDR1 is MRHNA and CDR2 SNTAGT. This entry comes from a study of blood T cell repertoires in COVID-19. Using immunoSEQ multiplex PCR, the repertoire was profiled, and TCRdb retains in-frame clones only, with some absent. The table includes 300,000 to 400,000 clones, about 87% detected once. The origin of this receptor is a young man with COVID-19, enrolled during active disease. The chain links TRBV6-4 to TRBJ2-2; TRBD1 is a possible D gene (6 bases). The sequenced material came from peripheral blood. The CDR3 loop is CASADRTEGGELFF. CDR3 bases: TGTGCCAGCGCCGACAGGACAGAAGGCGGGGAGCTGTTTTTT.